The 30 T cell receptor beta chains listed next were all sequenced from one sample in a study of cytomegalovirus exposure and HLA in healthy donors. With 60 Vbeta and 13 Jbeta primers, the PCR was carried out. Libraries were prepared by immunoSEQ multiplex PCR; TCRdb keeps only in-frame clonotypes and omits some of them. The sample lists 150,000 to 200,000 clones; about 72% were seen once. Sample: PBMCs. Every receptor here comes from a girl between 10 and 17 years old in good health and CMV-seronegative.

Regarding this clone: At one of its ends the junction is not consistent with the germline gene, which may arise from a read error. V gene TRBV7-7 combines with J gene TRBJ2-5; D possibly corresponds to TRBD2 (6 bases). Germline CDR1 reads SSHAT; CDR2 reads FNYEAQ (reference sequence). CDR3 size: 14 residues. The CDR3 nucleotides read TGTGCTAGCAGCTTAGAGGCGGGGATAGAGACCCAGTACTTC. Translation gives CASSLEAGIETQYF.

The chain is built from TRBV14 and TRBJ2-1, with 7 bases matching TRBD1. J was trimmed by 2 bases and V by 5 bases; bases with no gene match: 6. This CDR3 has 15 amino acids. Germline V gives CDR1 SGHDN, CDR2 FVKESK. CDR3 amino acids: CASSARGGTYNEQFF. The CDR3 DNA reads TGTGCCAGCAGCGCACGAGGGGGCACCTACAATGAGCAGTTCTTC.

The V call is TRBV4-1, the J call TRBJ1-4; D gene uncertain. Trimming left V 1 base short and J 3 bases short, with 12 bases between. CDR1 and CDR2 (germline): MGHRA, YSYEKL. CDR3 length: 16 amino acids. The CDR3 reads CASSQVQRASNEKLFF. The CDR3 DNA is TGCGCCAGCAGCCAAGTTCAACGAGCCTCTAATGAAAAACTGTTTTTT.

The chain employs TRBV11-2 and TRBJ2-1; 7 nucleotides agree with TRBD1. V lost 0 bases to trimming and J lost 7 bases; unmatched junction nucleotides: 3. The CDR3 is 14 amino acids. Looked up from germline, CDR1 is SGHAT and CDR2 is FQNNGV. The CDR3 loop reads CASSLDVRGNEQFF. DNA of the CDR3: TGTGCCAGCAGCTTAGATGTCAGGGGGAATGAGCAGTTCTTC. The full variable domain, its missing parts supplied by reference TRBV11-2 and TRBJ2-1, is EAGVAQSPRYKIIEKRQSVAFWCNPISGHATLYWYQQILGQGPKLLIQFQNNGVVDDSQLPKDRFSAERLKGVDSTLKIQPAKLEDSAVYLCASSLDVRGNEQFFGPGTRLTVL.

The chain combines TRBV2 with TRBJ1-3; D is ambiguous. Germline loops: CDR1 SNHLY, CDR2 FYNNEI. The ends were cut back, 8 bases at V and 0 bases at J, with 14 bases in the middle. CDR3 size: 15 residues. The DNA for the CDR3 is TGTGCCAGCTATATGAGCGACTCCTCTGGAAACACCATATATTTT. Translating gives CASYMSDSSGNTIYF. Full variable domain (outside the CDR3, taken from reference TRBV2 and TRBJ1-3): EPEVTQTPSHQVTQMGQEVILRCVPISNHLYFYWYRQILGQKVEFLVSFYNNEISEKSEIFDDQFSVERPDGSNFTLKIRSTKLEDSAMYFCASYMSDSSGNTIYFGEGSWLTVV.

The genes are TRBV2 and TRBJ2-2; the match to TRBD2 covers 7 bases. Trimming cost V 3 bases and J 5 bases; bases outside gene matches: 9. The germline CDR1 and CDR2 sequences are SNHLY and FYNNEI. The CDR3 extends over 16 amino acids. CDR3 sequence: CASSDKGGGLTGELFF. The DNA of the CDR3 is TGTGCCAGCAGTGACAAGGGCGGGGGATTAACCGGGGAGCTGTTTTTT.

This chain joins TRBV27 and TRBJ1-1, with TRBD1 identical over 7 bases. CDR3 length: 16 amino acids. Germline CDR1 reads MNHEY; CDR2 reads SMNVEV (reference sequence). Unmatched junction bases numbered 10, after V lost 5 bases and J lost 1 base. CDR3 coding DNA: TGTGCCAGCAGTCCGCTCTTCCAGGGGGGGAACACTGAAGCTTTCTTT. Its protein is CASSPLFQGGNTEAFF.

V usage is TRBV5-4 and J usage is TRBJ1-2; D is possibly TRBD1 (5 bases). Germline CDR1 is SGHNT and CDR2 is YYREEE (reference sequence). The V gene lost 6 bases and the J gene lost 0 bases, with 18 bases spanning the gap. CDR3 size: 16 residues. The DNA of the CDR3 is TGTGCCAGCACCACTTACGCCCGGGGGGCTAACTATGGCTACACCTTC. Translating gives CASTTYARGANYGYTF.

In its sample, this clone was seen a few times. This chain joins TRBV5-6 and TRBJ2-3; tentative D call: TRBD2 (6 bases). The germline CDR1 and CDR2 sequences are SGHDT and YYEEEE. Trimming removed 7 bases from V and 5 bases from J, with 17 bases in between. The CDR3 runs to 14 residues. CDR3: CASGGIHGGDTQYF. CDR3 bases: TGTGCCAGCGGCGGGATCCACGGCGGAGATACGCAGTATTTT.

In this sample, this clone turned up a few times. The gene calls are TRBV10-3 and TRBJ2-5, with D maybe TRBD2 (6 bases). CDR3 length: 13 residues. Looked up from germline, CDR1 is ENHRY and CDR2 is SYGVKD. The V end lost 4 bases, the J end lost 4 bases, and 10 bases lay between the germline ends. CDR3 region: CAISVGGSETQYF. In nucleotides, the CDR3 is TGTGCCATCAGTGTGGGGGGATCAGAGACCCAGTACTTC.

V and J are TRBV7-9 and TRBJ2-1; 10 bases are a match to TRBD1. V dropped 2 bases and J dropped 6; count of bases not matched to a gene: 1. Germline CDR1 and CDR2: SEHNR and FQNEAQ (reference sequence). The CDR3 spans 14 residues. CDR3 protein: CASSLRTGGNEQFF. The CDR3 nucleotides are TGTGCCAGCAGCTTAAGGACAGGGGGCAATGAGCAGTTCTTC.

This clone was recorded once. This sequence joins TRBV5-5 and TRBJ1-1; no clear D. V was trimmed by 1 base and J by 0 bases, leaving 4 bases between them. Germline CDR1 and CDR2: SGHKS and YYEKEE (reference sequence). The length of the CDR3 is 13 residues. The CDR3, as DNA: TGTGCCAGCAGCTTGTTCATGAACACTGAAGCTTTCTTT. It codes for CASSLFMNTEAFF.

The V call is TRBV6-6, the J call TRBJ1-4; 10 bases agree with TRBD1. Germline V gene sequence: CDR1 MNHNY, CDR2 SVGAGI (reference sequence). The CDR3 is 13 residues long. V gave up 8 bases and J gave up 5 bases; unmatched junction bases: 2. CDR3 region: CASAGQGNEKLFF. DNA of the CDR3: TGTGCCAGCGCGGGACAGGGGAATGAAAAACTGTTTTTT.

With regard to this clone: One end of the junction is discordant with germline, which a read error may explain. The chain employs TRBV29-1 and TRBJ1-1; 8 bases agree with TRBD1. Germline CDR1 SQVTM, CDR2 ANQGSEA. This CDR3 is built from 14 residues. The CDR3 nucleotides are TGCAGCGCTGAACCAGGGGGCCAAGGGTCTGAAGCTTTCTTT. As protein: CSAEPGGQGSEAFF.

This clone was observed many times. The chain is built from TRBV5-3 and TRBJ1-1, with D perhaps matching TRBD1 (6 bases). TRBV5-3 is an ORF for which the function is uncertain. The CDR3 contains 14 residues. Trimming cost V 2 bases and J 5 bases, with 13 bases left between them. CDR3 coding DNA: TGTGCCAGAAGCTTTGTTCGGCAGGGGACTGAAGCTTTCTTT. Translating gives CARSFVRQGTEAFF.

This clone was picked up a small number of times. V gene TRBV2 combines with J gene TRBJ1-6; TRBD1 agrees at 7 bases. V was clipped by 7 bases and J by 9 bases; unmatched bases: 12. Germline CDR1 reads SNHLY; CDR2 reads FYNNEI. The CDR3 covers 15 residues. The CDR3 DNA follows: TGTGCCAGCATGGAACCGGGACAGAGCATTTCACCCCTCCACTTT. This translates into CASMEPGQSISPLHF. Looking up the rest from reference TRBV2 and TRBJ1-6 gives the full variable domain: EPEVTQTPSHQVTQMGQEVILRCVPISNHLYFYWYRQILGQKVEFLVSFYNNEISEKSEIFDDQFSVERPDGSNFTLKIRSTKLEDSAMYFCASMEPGQSISPLHFGNGTRLTVT.

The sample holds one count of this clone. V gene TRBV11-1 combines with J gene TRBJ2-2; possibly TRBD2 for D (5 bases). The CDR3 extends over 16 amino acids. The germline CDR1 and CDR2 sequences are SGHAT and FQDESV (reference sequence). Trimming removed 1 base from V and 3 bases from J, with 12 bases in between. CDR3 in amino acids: CASSLESGSHTGELFF. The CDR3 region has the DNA TGTGCCAGCAGCTTAGAATCGGGAAGCCACACCGGGGAGCTGTTTTTT.

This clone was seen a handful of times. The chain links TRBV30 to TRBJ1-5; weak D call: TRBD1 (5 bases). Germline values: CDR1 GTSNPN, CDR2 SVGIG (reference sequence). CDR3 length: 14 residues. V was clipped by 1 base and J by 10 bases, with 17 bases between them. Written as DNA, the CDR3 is TGTGCCTGGAGTGAAGGGCAGGGTAAGATACCCCAGCATTTT. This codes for CAWSEGQGKIPQHF.

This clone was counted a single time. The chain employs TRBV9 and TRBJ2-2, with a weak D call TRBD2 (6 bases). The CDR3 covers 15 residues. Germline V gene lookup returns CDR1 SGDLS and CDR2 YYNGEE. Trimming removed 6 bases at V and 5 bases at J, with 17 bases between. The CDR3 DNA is TGTGCCAGCACCCCGACGGGGAGGAGGACCGGGGAGCTGTTTTTT. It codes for CASTPTGRRTGELFF.

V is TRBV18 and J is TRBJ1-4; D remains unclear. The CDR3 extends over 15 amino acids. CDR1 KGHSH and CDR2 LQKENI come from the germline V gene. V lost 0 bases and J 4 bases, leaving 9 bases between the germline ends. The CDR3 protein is CASSPPERSNEKLFF. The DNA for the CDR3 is TGTGCCAGCTCACCACCGGAACGGAGTAATGAAAAACTGTTTTTT. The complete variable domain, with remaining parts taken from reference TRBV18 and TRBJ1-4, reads NAGVMQNPRHLVRRRGQEARLRCSPMKGHSHVYWYRQLPEEGLKFMVYLQKENIIDESGMPKERFSAEFPKEGPSILRIQQVVRGDSAAYFCASSPPERSNEKLFFGSGTQLSVL.

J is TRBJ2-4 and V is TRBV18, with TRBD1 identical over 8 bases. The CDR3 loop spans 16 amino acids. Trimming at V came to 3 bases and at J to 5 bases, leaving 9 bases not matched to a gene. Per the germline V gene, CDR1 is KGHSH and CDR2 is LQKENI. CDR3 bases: TGTGCCAGCTCACCCCAGAATAGACAGGGGCAAAACATTCAGTACTTC. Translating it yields CASSPQNRQGQNIQYF. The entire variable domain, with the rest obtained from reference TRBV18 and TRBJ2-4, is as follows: NAGVMQNPRHLVRRRGQEARLRCSPMKGHSHVYWYRQLPEEGLKFMVYLQKENIIDESGMPKERFSAEFPKEGPSILRIQQVVRGDSAAYFCASSPQNRQGQNIQYFGAGTRLSVL.

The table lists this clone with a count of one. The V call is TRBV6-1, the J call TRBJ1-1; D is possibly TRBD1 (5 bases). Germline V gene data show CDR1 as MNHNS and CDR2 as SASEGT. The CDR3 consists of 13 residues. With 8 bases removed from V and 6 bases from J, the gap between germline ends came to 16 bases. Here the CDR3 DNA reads TGTGCCAGCCGACCAGGGAATCTGGCTGAAGCTTTCTTT. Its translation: CASRPGNLAEAFF.

The CDR3 sequence is CASSLEPVYEQYF. The CDR3, as DNA: TGCGCCAGCAGCTTGGAGCCCGTATACGAGCAGTACTTC. This chain connects TRBV5-1 to TRBJ2-7, with D unclear. From germline, CDR1 is SGHRS and CDR2 YFSETQ. CDR3 length: 13 amino acids. Trimming removed 0 bases from V and 4 bases from J, with 8 bases in between.

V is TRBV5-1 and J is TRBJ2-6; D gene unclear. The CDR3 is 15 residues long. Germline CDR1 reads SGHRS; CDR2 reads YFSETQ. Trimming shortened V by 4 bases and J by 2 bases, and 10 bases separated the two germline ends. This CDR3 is CASSPQLAGANVLTF. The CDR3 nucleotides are TGCGCCAGCAGCCCTCAGTTGGCTGGGGCCAACGTCCTGACTTTC.

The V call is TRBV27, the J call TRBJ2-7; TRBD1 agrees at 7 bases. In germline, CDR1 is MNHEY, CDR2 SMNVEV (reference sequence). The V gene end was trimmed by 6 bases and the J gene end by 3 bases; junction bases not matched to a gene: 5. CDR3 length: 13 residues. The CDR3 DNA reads TGTGCCAGCAGGGAAAGACAGGGCTACGAGCAGTACTTC. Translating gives CASRERQGYEQYF.

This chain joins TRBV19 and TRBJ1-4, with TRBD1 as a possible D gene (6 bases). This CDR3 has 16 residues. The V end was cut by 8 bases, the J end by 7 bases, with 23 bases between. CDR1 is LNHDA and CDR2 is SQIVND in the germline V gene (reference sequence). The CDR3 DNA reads TGTGCCAGTCGCCACGGTAACAGGGTCCCCGGTGAAAAACTGTTTTTT. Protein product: CASRHGNRVPGEKLFF.

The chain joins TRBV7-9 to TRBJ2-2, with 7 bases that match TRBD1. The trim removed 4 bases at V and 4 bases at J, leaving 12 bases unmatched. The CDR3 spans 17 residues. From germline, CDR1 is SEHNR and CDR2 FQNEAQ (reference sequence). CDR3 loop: CASSSWDSDIVTGELFF. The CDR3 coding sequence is TGTGCCAGCAGCTCCTGGGACAGCGACATTGTCACCGGGGAGCTGTTTTTT.

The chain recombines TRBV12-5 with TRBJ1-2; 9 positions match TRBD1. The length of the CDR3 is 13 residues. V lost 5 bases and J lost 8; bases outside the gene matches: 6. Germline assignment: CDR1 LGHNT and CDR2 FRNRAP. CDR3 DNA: TGTGCTAGTGGTCGAACAGGGGGCGAAGGCTACACCTTC. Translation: CASGRTGGEGYTF.

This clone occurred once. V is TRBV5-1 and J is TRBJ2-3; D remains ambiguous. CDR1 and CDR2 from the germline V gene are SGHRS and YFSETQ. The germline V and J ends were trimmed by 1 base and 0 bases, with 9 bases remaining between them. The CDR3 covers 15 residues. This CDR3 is CASSLYPGSTDTQYF. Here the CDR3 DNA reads TGCGCCAGCAGCTTGTATCCGGGTAGCACAGATACGCAGTATTTT.

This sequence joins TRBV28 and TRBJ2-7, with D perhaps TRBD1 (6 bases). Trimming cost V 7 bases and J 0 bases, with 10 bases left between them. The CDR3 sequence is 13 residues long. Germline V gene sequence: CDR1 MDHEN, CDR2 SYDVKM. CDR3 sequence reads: CASTGTLSYEQYF. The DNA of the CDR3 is TGTGCCAGCACCGGGACACTCTCCTACGAGCAGTACTTC.